The sequence of this T cell receptor (beta chain) was determined in a study of blood T cell repertoires in COVID-19. Participants spanned ages about 18 to 90 years and resided in over 20 US areas. Libraries were prepared by immunoSEQ multiplex PCR; TCRdb keeps only in-frame clonotypes and omits some of them. This sample carries 95,000 to 150,000 clones, over 80% of them seen once, and the ten largest clones take under 4%. Trimming removed 3 bases from V and 6 bases from J; junction bases left unmatched: 5. The V gene's germline CDR1 is SGDLS and CDR2 YYNGEE. The CDR3 has 14 residues. The J gene is TRBJ2-7, the V gene TRBV9; 11 nucleotides agree with TRBD1. This TCR derives from a woman in her twenties or thirties who had recovered from COVID-19. The sequencing input was PBMCs or T cells enriched from blood (not recorded which). The CDR3 is CASSEGQGGLEQYF. CDR3 nucleotide sequence: TGTGCCAGCAGCGAGGGACAGGGGGGACTCGAGCAGTACTTC. Drawing the rest from reference TRBV9 and TRBJ2-7, the complete variable domain is DSGVTQTPKHLITATGQRVTLRCSPRSGDLSVYWYQQSLDQGLQFLIQYYNGEERAKGNILERFSAQQFPDLHSELNLSSLELGDSALYFCASSEGQGGLEQYFGPGTRLTVT.